Shown below are 26 T cell receptor beta chains from a single sample sequenced in a study of blood T cell repertoires in COVID-19. TCRdb keeps only in-frame clones here, not all; method: immunoSEQ multiplex PCR. The sample shows under 150,000 clones, more than 70% of them seen only once. Sequences were obtained from peripheral blood. The receptors come from a woman between 65 and 79 years old who had recovered from COVID-19.

The chain carries TRBV12-3 or TRBV12-4 and TRBJ2-5, with D possibly being TRBD2 (5 bases). Trimming cost V 6 bases and J 0 bases, with 8 bases left between them. The CDR3 is made up of 13 amino acids. The DNA for the CDR3 is TGTGCCAGCAGGCCGGACTACCAAGAGACCCAGTACTTC. Translated, it gives CASRPDYQETQYF.

This chain uses TRBV3-1 (or the pseudogene TRBV3-2) with TRBJ2-2, with 8 bases identical to TRBD1. Germline V gene sequence: CDR1 LGHDT, CDR2 YNNKEL (reference sequence). The CDR3 contains 20 residues. The junction had 14 bases not matched to a gene; V was cut back by 0 bases and J by 2 bases. The CDR3 spells CASSQDNGNGRGHNTGELFF. In DNA, the CDR3 is TGTGCCAGCAGCCAAGATAATGGGAACGGCAGGGGGCATAACACCGGGGAGCTGTTTTTT.

The gene calls are TRBV2 and TRBJ2-2; a possible D gene is TRBD1 (5 bases). Germline loops: CDR1 SNHLY, CDR2 FYNNEI. V lost 5 bases, J lost 7 bases, and 17 bases lay in between. CDR3 size: 15 residues. CDR3 sequence: CASSPQGVSNGELFF. CDR3 in DNA: TGTGCCAGCAGTCCCCAGGGTGTGAGTAACGGGGAGCTGTTTTTT.

The chain couples TRBV7-9 to TRBJ2-1, with TRBD2 matching 8 bases. The CDR3 is 15 residues long. After removal of 2 bases from V and 4 bases from J, the junction contained 4 bases not matched to a gene. The germline V gene encodes CDR1 SEHNR and CDR2 FQNEAQ (reference sequence). The CDR3 here is CASSLTTSAYNEQFF. CDR3 in DNA: TGTGCCAGCAGCTTAACGACTAGCGCATACAATGAGCAGTTCTTC.

The V gene is TRBV10-3, the J gene TRBJ1-1; D gene unclear. The CDR3 extends over 15 amino acids. Trimming cost V 0 bases and J 4 bases, with 12 bases left between them. CDR1 is ENHRY and CDR2 is SYGVKD in the germline V gene. The CDR3 bases are TGTGCCATCAGTGAGTCTGTGGGGAGAAGCACTGAAGCTTTCTTT. Its protein product is CAISESVGRSTEAFF.

V is TRBV10-2 and J is TRBJ2-7; D is perhaps TRBD1 (6 bases). V was shortened by 4 bases and J by 0 bases, with 10 bases between the two germline ends. The germline V gene encodes CDR1 WSHSY and CDR2 SAAADI. The CDR3 loop spans 14 amino acids. Here the CDR3 reads CASSGGLISYEQYF. DNA of the CDR3: TGCGCCAGCAGTGGGGGGCTAATCTCCTACGAGCAGTACTTC.

The V gene is TRBV6-5, the J gene TRBJ1-2; 7 bases line up with TRBD1. The junction had 11 bases not matched to a gene; V was cut back by 6 bases and J by 4 bases. CDR3 length equals 15 residues. CDR1 MNHEY and CDR2 SVGAGI come from the germline V gene. CDR3: CASSDPDRRLYGYTF. CDR3 nucleotides: TGTGCCAGCAGCGACCCGGACAGGAGACTCTATGGCTACACCTTC.

The chain links TRBV28 to TRBJ2-4, with TRBD1 identical over 7 bases. The germline gives CDR1 MDHEN, CDR2 SYDVKM. V trimming: 6 bases; J trimming: 4 bases; junction bases outside the gene matches: 9. The CDR3 has 15 amino acids. The CDR3 bases are TGTGCCAGCAGCAATTCCGGGACAGTAAAAAACATTCAGTACTTC. Its protein is CASSNSGTVKNIQYF.

The chain recombines TRBV15 with TRBJ1-2, with a tentative D call TRBD1 (6 bases). CDR1 and CDR2 from the germline V gene are LNHNV and YYDKDF (reference sequence). The CDR3 is 15 amino acids. The V gene lost 2 bases and the J gene lost 3 bases, with 13 bases spanning the gap. The CDR3 sequence is CATSRSTQGYYGYTF. The CDR3 DNA follows: TGTGCCACCAGCAGATCTACACAGGGCTACTATGGCTACACCTTC.

The rearrangement joins TRBV5-1 to TRBJ2-3, with a weak D call TRBD2 (5 bases). CDR3 length: 15 residues. Trimming shortened V by 1 base and J by 0 bases, and 9 bases separated the two germline ends. The germline CDR1 and CDR2 sequences are SGHRS and YFSETQ. The CDR3 loop is CASSLSGMSTDTQYF. DNA for the CDR3: TGCGCCAGCAGCTTGTCCGGGATGAGCACAGATACGCAGTATTTT.

The chain employs TRBV20-1 and TRBJ1-5, with D unresolved. The CDR3 consists of 10 residues. V gave up 5 bases and J gave up 5 bases, with 4 bases separating them. In germline, CDR1 is DFQATT, CDR2 SNEGSKA (reference sequence). The DNA for the CDR3 is TGCAGTGCTGACTATCAGCCCCAGCATTTT. Protein: CSADYQPQHF.

The V gene is TRBV19, the J gene TRBJ2-3; 11 bases fit TRBD1. CDR1 is LNHDA, CDR2 SQIVND, per germline (reference sequence). V trimming: 7 bases; J trimming: 7 bases; junction bases outside the gene matches: 7. The CDR3 has 14 amino acids. CDR3 protein: CASIRDRGTNTQYF. The CDR3 DNA reads as TGTGCCAGTATCCGGGACAGGGGGACTAATACGCAGTATTTT. The full variable domain, its missing parts supplied by reference TRBV19 and TRBJ2-3, is DGGITQSPKYLFRKEGQNVTLSCEQNLNHDAMYWYRQDPGQGLRLIYYSQIVNDFQKGDIAEGYSVSREKKESFPLTVTSAQKNPTAFYLCASIRDRGTNTQYFGPGTRLTVL.

V and J are TRBV6-1 and TRBJ2-2; 7 nucleotides match TRBD1. Trimming cost V 3 bases and J 7 bases; bases outside gene matches: 11. The CDR3 spans 16 residues. Germline CDR1 is MNHNS and CDR2 is SASEGT. The CDR3 region is CASSDRSRGIDGELFF. CDR3 bases: TGTGCCAGCAGTGATCGGAGCAGGGGGATTGACGGGGAGCTGTTTTTT.

This sequence joins TRBV7-2 and TRBJ2-7, with 11 bases lining up with TRBD1. This CDR3 comprises 14 residues. Germline lookup yields CDR1 SGHTA and CDR2 FQGNSA. The J segment lost 3 bases and the V segment lost 3 bases, leaving 1 base of the junction unmatched. The CDR3 DNA reads as TGTGCCAGCAGCTTGGGACAGGGGGGCTACGAGCAGTACTTC. Its protein product is CASSLGQGGYEQYF.

The chain is built from TRBV2 and TRBJ2-1; 9 bases fit TRBD2. The CDR3 extends over 17 amino acids. Trimming removed 6 bases from V and 5 bases from J; junction bases left unmatched: 14. The germline V gene encodes CDR1 SNHLY and CDR2 FYNNEI. As DNA, the CDR3 is TGTGCCAGCAGCGGGCCCCTAGGAGGCGGGAGGGACAATGAGCAGTTCTTC. It is translated as CASSGPLGGGRDNEQFF.

This sequence joins TRBV7-2 and TRBJ1-1; 9 bases fit TRBD1. This CDR3 region has 13 residues. V gave up 8 bases and J gave up 4 bases; unmatched junction bases: 5. The germline V gene has CDR1 SGHTA and CDR2 FQGNSA. The CDR3 DNA follows: TGTGCCAGCGGCCCGGACAGGGGCACTGAAGCTTTCTTT. This codes for CASGPDRGTEAFF.

This chain joins TRBV4-3 and TRBJ1-6; 7 bases match TRBD1. The germline V gene encodes CDR1 LGHNA and CDR2 YSLEER. J lost 10 bases, V lost 3 bases, and 9 bases had no gene match. CDR3 length: 15 amino acids. The CDR3 protein is CASSQQPGQTSPLHF. In DNA form, the CDR3 reads TGCGCCAGCAGCCAGCAACCGGGACAGACGTCACCCCTCCACTTT.

This rearrangement joins TRBV6-2 or TRBV6-3 to TRBJ2-2, with D perhaps TRBD1 (5 bases). The CDR3 loop spans 14 amino acids. Germline-derived CDR1 and CDR2 are MNHEY and SVGEGT. V was clipped by 2 bases and J by 3 bases, with 7 bases between them. CDR3 DNA sequence: TGTGCCAGCAGTTACGGCAGGGACACCGGGGAGCTGTTTTTT. Translated, it gives CASSYGRDTGELFF.

The CDR3, as DNA: TGTGCCAGTACAATCTCAGGGAAAAGGCTCTATGGCTACACCTTC. Encoded protein: CASTISGKRLYGYTF. This rearrangement joins TRBV28 to TRBJ1-2; tentative D call: TRBD1 (5 bases). The CDR3 is 15 amino acids. The ends were cut back, 9 bases at V and 4 bases at J, with 21 bases in the middle. In germline, CDR1 is MDHEN, CDR2 SYDVKM.

The gene calls are TRBV10-1 and TRBJ2-7, with a tentative D call TRBD2 (7 bases). Per the germline V gene, CDR1 is WNHNN and CDR2 is SYGVQD (reference sequence). Trimming left V 11 bases short and J 2 bases short, with 22 bases between. The CDR3 covers 15 residues. This chain's CDR3 is CAAPRGAQQPYEQYF. In DNA, the CDR3 is TGCGCCGCCCCTCGGGGGGCGCAACAACCCTACGAGCAGTACTTC.

The rearrangement uses TRBV28 and TRBJ2-1; 11 nucleotides match TRBD2. Germline assignment: CDR1 MDHEN and CDR2 SYDVKM. The length of the CDR3 is 15 residues. The V gene end was trimmed by 10 bases and the J gene end by 6 bases; junction bases not matched to a gene: 11. CDR3 in amino acids: CAILAGGALGNEQFF. CDR3 coding DNA: TGTGCCATCCTAGCGGGGGGAGCTTTGGGCAATGAGCAGTTCTTC.

The chain is built from TRBV28 and TRBJ1-5; possible D gene TRBD1, 6 bases. Trimming stripped 1 base from V and 0 bases from J, with 16 bases between. The germline CDR1 and CDR2 sequences are MDHEN and SYDVKM. The CDR3 is 18 residues long. CDR3: CASSLSLQGPYSNQPQHF. The CDR3 DNA is TGTGCCAGCAGTTTATCCCTACAGGGACCTTATAGCAATCAGCCCCAGCATTTT.

This chain connects TRBV7-3 to TRBJ2-2; D may be TRBD2 (6 bases). Germline lookup yields CDR1 SGHTA and CDR2 FQGTGA. The CDR3 runs to 15 residues. V was shortened by 1 base and J by 7 bases, with 13 bases between the two germline ends. CDR3 coding DNA: TGTGCCAGCAGCTTAATCGGGAGTGGGGGCGGGGAGCTGTTTTTT. This codes for CASSLIGSGGGELFF.

The rearrangement joins TRBV3-1 (or the pseudogene TRBV3-2) to TRBJ1-6, with D possibly TRBD1 on 5 matching bases. Deletions cut 8 bases from V and 10 bases from J, with 15 bases between. Germline V lookup: CDR1 LGHDT, CDR2 YNNKEL (reference sequence). This CDR3 spans 13 amino acids. CDR3 sequence (DNA): TGTGCCAGCTCAGGGAACGCAGGGTCACCCCTCCACTTT. It encodes CASSGNAGSPLHF.

In this sample, this clone turned up once. CDR3 protein: CASTSSGRSFAETQYF. The DNA for the CDR3 is TGTGCCAGCACCAGTAGCGGGAGAAGCTTTGCAGAGACCCAGTACTTC. The gene calls are TRBV3-1 (or the pseudogene TRBV3-2) and TRBJ2-5, with 9 nucleotides matching TRBD2. Losses at the gene ends were 7 bases for V and 4 bases for J; bases not matched to a gene: 13. Germline V gene sequence: CDR1 LGHDT, CDR2 YNNKEL (reference sequence). The CDR3 sequence is 16 residues long.

V is TRBV4-2 and J is TRBJ1-4; TRBD1 agrees at 9 bases. CDR1 LGHNA and CDR2 YNFKEQ come from the germline V gene. This CDR3 has 17 amino acids. Trimming at V came to 4 bases and at J to 3 bases, leaving 9 bases not matched to a gene. Written as DNA, the CDR3 is TGTGCCAGCAGCCCCAATGGACAGGGGACTTCTAATGAAAAACTGTTTTTT. Encoded protein: CASSPNGQGTSNEKLFF.